The 5 T cell receptor beta chains given below trace back to one sample, sequenced in a study of CD8+ T cells in alopecia areata. Reverse transcribed after extraction, RNA yielded cDNA as the sequencing template. Produced via immunoSEQ multiplex PCR; TCRdb's table is partial and in-frame only. The sample shows 120,000 or so clones, 60% to 65% of them seen only once. Indicated treatment: oral pan-JAK inhibitor, 5-10 mg twice daily. The specimen comprised CD4+ T cells sorted from blood, sampled at week 4, from a patient treated with tofacitinib. These receptors were obtained from a human donor with alopecia areata.

This clone was seen just once. The chain uses TRBV25-1 and TRBJ2-6; unclear D gene. Germline loops: CDR1 MGHDK, CDR2 SYGVNS. This CDR3 comprises 13 residues. Deletions cut 6 bases from V and 0 bases from J, with 3 bases between. Here the CDR3 DNA reads TGTGCCAGCAGCGGCTCTGGGGCCAACGTCCTGACTTTC. Translation: CASSGSGANVLTF.

The rearrangement joins TRBV15 to TRBJ2-5; the D is unclear. Germline-derived CDR1 and CDR2 are LNHNV and YYDKDF (reference sequence). Between the trimmed V and J ends, which lost 5 bases and 2 bases, there was a span of 15 bases. The CDR3 is made up of 15 amino acids. The CDR3 reads CATSLLLSTQETQYF. CDR3 DNA sequence: TGTGCCACCAGCCTTTTACTGAGTACGCAAGAGACCCAGTACTTC.

This clone was picked up a small number of times. V is TRBV5-4 and J is TRBJ2-2; D uncertain. The CDR3 loop spans 14 amino acids. From germline, CDR1 is SGHNT and CDR2 YYREEE (reference sequence). Trimming removed 2 bases from V and 1 base from J, with 6 bases in between. CDR3 region: CASSFRENTGELFF. The CDR3 DNA reads as TGTGCCAGCAGCTTCAGAGAGAACACCGGGGAGCTGTTTTTT.

The chain joins TRBV4-3 to TRBJ1-4; D is unclear. The germline V and J ends were trimmed by 8 bases and 5 bases, with 12 bases remaining between them. CDR3 length equals 13 residues. CDR1 and CDR2 (germline): LGHNA, YSLEER. CDR3: CASRRATNEKLFF. Written as DNA, the CDR3 is TGCGCCAGCCGGAGAGCCACAAATGAAAAACTGTTTTTT.

This chain connects TRBV5-1 to TRBJ1-4, with D maybe TRBD1 (6 bases). Looked up from germline, CDR1 is SGHRS and CDR2 is YFSETQ. CDR3 size: 16 residues. The V and J ends lost 5 bases and 2 bases respectively, with 16 bases between them. The CDR3 region is CASSHRPGHTNEKLFF. The DNA for the CDR3 is TGCGCCAGCAGTCATCGGCCGGGACATACTAATGAAAAACTGTTTTTT.